Each of the 22 T cell receptor beta chains below was sequenced from the same sample in a study of regulatory T cells in long-lasting Graves disease (dated by TCRdb to 2020 to 2022). In the paper's terms, the time point label means: newly diagnosed GD, antithyroid drugs for less than 3 months. For both TCR sequencing and RNA sequencing, RNA was extracted from PBMCs in TRIzol. Receptor libraries were prepared by multiplex PCR. The listed sequencing device is Illumina HiSeq 4000. TCR beta libraries were built with iRepertoire HTBI primers and Arm-PCR amplification of CDR3 regions. TCRdb reworked the public reads: Q25 trimming with fastp, MiXCR clone assembly, productive beta chains retained. Identical CDR3 proteins give one entry, which carries the most common genes and DNA. The sample yields fewer than 550,000 distinct CDR3 sequences; about a sixth were counted once. The ten most abundant clones make up about a quarter of the sample.

Separately, the same data were catalogued under a study of T cells in Graves' hyperthyroidism and ophthalmopathy.

The material sequenced was peripheral blood mononuclear cells (PBMCs), taken at new diagnosis, from a patient treated with antithyroid drugs. These receptors came from a woman aged 18-35 years with Graves disease. Donor details come from another sample of the same person, matched by shared clones.

At least ten counts were recorded for this clonotype. This rearrangement joins TRBV27 to TRBJ2-1, with 8 bases matching TRBD1. There are 15 residues in the CDR3. Germline V gene sequence: CDR1 MNHEY, CDR2 SMNVEV (reference sequence). The V and J ends lost 1 base and 9 bases, in that order; junction bases with no gene match: 8. The CDR3 coding sequence is TGTGCCAGCAGTTTATGGGCAGGGGGCGCGGGTGAGCAGTTCTTC. This translates into CASSLWAGGAGEQFF.

This clonotype occurred a few times. The CDR3 DNA follows: TGTGCCAGCAGCTTAACGGTAGGACTAGCGGAAGAGCAGTTCTTC. As protein: CASSLTVGLAEEQFF. The V call is TRBV7-3, the J call TRBJ2-1, with 10 positions matching TRBD2. V shed 0 bases and J 10 bases; nucleotides not matched to a gene: 6. The CDR3 contains 15 residues. The germline CDR1 and CDR2 sequences are SGHTA and FQGTGA.

This clonotype came up many times. This chain joins TRBV10-3 and TRBJ2-1, with D possibly TRBD2 on 6 matching bases. This CDR3 comprises 12 residues. The V gene's germline CDR1 is ENHRY and CDR2 SYGVKD. Trimming removed 8 bases from V and 6 bases from J, with 11 bases in between. CDR3 in amino acids: CAIGPGLNEQFF. The CDR3 DNA reads as TGTGCCATCGGACCGGGACTCAATGAGCAGTTCTTC.

This clonotype has a handful of counts. This rearrangement joins TRBV29-1 to TRBJ2-7; TRBD2 matches 10 bases. CDR1 is SQVTM and CDR2 is ANQGSEA in the germline V gene. The CDR3 length is 13 residues. V was pared by 4 bases and J by 4 bases, with 4 bases of the junction left unmatched. Written as DNA, the CDR3 is TGCAGCGTTGGAAGGACTAGCGGATACGAGCAGTACTTC. It encodes CSVGRTSGYEQYF.

J is TRBJ2-7 and V is TRBV28; D gene ambiguous. V lost 7 bases and J 0 bases, leaving 13 bases between the germline ends. The CDR3 is made up of 14 amino acids. CDR1 and CDR2 (germline): MDHEN, SYDVKM. The CDR3 region has the DNA TGTGCCAGCATGGCCCCCCCCCTCTCCTACGAGCAGTACTTC. Translation gives CASMAPPLSYEQYF.

This chain connects TRBV20-1 to TRBJ2-3; D may correspond to TRBD1 or TRBD2 (5 bases each). With 2 bases removed from V and 4 bases from J, the gap between germline ends came to 28 bases. Germline CDR1 is DFQATT and CDR2 is SNEGSKA (reference sequence). The CDR3 has 19 amino acids. The CDR3 DNA is TGCAGTGCTAGATCCTATAATTGGGGGTTCGGGGCCTACGCAGATACGCAGTATTTT. As protein: CSARSYNWGFGAYADTQYF.

This clonotype was seen a few times. CDR3 in amino acids: CASSVGMGLGEQYF. The CDR3 bases are TGTGCCAGCAGTGTGGGGATGGGACTTGGCGAGCAGTACTTC. The rearrangement joins TRBV7-9 to TRBJ2-7, with a tentative D call TRBD2 (6 bases). CDR3 length equals 14 residues. Trimming took off 6 bases at V and 6 bases at J, with 18 bases between the two ends. Germline V lookup: CDR1 SEHNR, CDR2 FQNEAQ (reference sequence). The full variable domain, its missing parts supplied by reference TRBV7-9 and TRBJ2-7, is DTGVSQNPRHKITKRGQNVTFRCDPISEHNRLYWYRQTLGQGPEFLTYFQNEAQLEKSRLLSDRFSAERPKGSFSTLEIQRTEQGDSAMYLCASSVGMGLGEQYFGPGTRLTVT.

V gene TRBV7-9 combines with J gene TRBJ2-1; tentatively, D is TRBD2 (6 bases). V was trimmed by 5 bases and J by 5 bases, leaving 16 bases between them. CDR1 is SEHNR, CDR2 FQNEAQ, per germline (reference sequence). The CDR3 is 15 amino acids. Here the CDR3 reads CASSRWGDVDNEQFF. For the CDR3, the DNA is TGTGCCAGCAGCAGATGGGGGGACGTCGACAATGAGCAGTTCTTC.

This clonotype was counted at least ten times. This chain joins TRBV20-1 and TRBJ2-1; 7 nucleotides agree with TRBD1. V shed 0 bases, J shed 0 bases, and the junction held 2 bases outside the gene matches. CDR1 DFQATT and CDR2 SNEGSKA come from the germline V gene (reference sequence). The CDR3 consists of 15 residues. The CDR3 region is CSARESGGSYNEQFF. The CDR3 DNA follows: TGCAGTGCTAGAGAATCAGGGGGCTCCTACAATGAGCAGTTCTTC.

The chain is built from TRBV3-1 and TRBJ2-3; the match to TRBD1 covers 12 bases. This CDR3 is built from 17 residues. CDR1 LGHDT and CDR2 YNNKEL come from the germline V gene (reference sequence). Germline trimming cut 1 base from V and 4 bases from J; bases unmatched to any gene: 6. The CDR3, as DNA: TGTGCCAGCAGCCAAGTGGGACAGGGGGCTCGGGCAGATACGCAGTATTTT. Its protein is CASSQVGQGARADTQYF.

The chain couples TRBV20-1 to TRBJ2-3, with 13 bases identical to TRBD2. The CDR3 totals 17 residues. In germline, CDR1 is DFQATT, CDR2 SNEGSKA (reference sequence). V was clipped by 3 bases and J by 1 base; unmatched bases: 7. Written as DNA, the CDR3 is TGCAGTGCTAGTGCTACAGGACTAGCGGGGGGCACAGATACGCAGTATTTT. Translating gives CSASATGLAGGTDTQYF.

This clonotype was detected ten times or more. V is TRBV11-3 and J is TRBJ2-2, with a weak D call TRBD1 (6 bases). CDR3 length equals 13 residues. Trimming stripped 4 bases from V and 7 bases from J, with 10 bases between. From germline, CDR1 is SGHNT and CDR2 YENEEA. CDR3 coding DNA: TGTGCCAGCAGCTGGACAGTACACGGGGAGCTGTTTTTT. Encoded protein: CASSWTVHGELFF.

V is TRBV20-1 and J is TRBJ1-1; 8 positions agree with TRBD1. There are 13 residues in the CDR3. The junction had 3 bases not matched to a gene; V was cut back by 1 base and J by 5 bases. In germline, CDR1 is DFQATT, CDR2 SNEGSKA (reference sequence). As DNA, the CDR3 is TGCAGTGCTAGAGTCAGGGGGCGGACTGAAGCTTTCTTT. Translating gives CSARVRGRTEAFF.

The chain uses TRBV7-2 and TRBJ2-3; no firm D call. V was cut by 5 bases and J by 4 bases, with 10 bases left in between. This CDR3 contains 13 residues. From germline, CDR1 is SGHTA and CDR2 FQGNSA. The CDR3 DNA sequence: TGTGCCAGCAGCCCCGGACCCGCAGATACGCAGTATTTT. It specifies CASSPGPADTQYF.

This clonotype occurred many times. The chain uses TRBV7-8 and TRBJ1-4, with 9 bases aligning to TRBD1. Trimming at V came to 5 bases and at J to 8 bases, leaving 3 bases not matched to a gene. Germline-derived CDR1 and CDR2 are SGHVS and FQNEAQ. The CDR3 is 13 amino acids. The CDR3 DNA reads as TGTGCCAGCAGCGGACAGGGGAACGAAAAACTGTTTTTT. Its protein product is CASSGQGNEKLFF.

This clonotype has only a few counts. The V and J genes are TRBV13 and TRBJ1-4; 9 positions agree with TRBD1. V shed 2 bases, J shed 5 bases, and the junction held 12 bases outside the gene matches. The CDR3 consists of 18 residues. CDR1 is PRHDT and CDR2 is FYEKMQ in the germline V gene (reference sequence). CDR3: CASSLRGRFGTGNEKLFF. CDR3 bases: TGTGCCAGCAGCTTACGGGGACGCTTTGGGACAGGGAATGAAAAACTGTTTTTT.

This clonotype was counted ten times or more. This rearrangement joins TRBV27 to TRBJ2-7, with 8 bases that match TRBD1. The CDR3 contains 15 residues. In germline, CDR1 is MNHEY, CDR2 SMNVEV (reference sequence). Germline trimming cut 0 bases from V and 6 bases from J; bases unmatched to any gene: 7. This CDR3 reads CASSLSIQGVVEQYF. The CDR3 region has the DNA TGTGCCAGCAGTTTATCGATACAGGGGGTAGTCGAGCAGTACTTC.

This clonotype came up many times. This chain uses TRBV5-8 with TRBJ1-1; 9 bases map to TRBD1. This CDR3 has 15 amino acids. Trimming at V came to 4 bases and at J to 1 base, leaving 5 bases not matched to a gene. CDR1 SGHTS and CDR2 YDEGEE come from the germline V gene. As DNA, the CDR3 is TGTGCCAGCAGCCCCAGACAGGGGGAGAACACTGAAGCTTTCTTT. Translating it yields CASSPRQGENTEAFF.

The chain links TRBV2 to TRBJ1-2; no clear D. V lost 4 bases and J 1 base, leaving 10 bases between the germline ends. The CDR3 covers 14 residues. CDR1 is SNHLY and CDR2 is FYNNEI in the germline V gene. The CDR3 nucleotides are TGTGCCAGCAGTGGATCGGCGCTTAACTATGGCTACACCTTC. Its protein product is CASSGSALNYGYTF.

In the case of this clonotype: The conserved phenylalanine or tryptophan normally closing the CDR3 is absent here, so this likely arose from a read error. V is TRBV19 and J is TRBJ1-2; D not certain. V lost 5 bases and J 0 bases, leaving 19 bases between the germline ends. The length of the CDR3 is 17 residues. CDR1 LNHDA and CDR2 SQIVND come from the germline V gene (reference sequence). CDR3 amino acids: CASSHSGSGKANYGYTS. The CDR3 DNA reads TGTGCCAGTAGTCATTCCGGTTCTGGGAAAGCTAACTATGGCTACACCTCC.

This clonotype was found many times. V is TRBV28 and J is TRBJ1-2, with D perhaps matching TRBD1 (5 bases). Germline V gene data show CDR1 as MDHEN and CDR2 as SYDVKM. V was shortened by 6 bases and J by 8 bases, with 16 bases between the two germline ends. This CDR3 region has 13 residues. CDR3 sequence: CASRMPDRGGYTF. The CDR3 DNA follows: TGTGCCAGCAGAATGCCTGACCGGGGGGGCTACACCTTC.

This clonotype has more than one count but fewer than ten. The chain's CDR3 is CASSFRGRGVVTDTQYF. CDR3 bases: TGCGCCAGCAGCTTTCGGGGCAGGGGAGTCGTAACAGATACGCAGTATTTT. This chain links TRBV5-1 with TRBJ2-3; D is possibly TRBD1 (6 bases). The CDR3 covers 17 residues. Germline loops: CDR1 SGHRS, CDR2 YFSETQ. Trimming pared 2 bases from V and 3 bases from J, leaving 19 bases between.